The TCR beta chain under discussion was sequenced for a study of blood T cell repertoires in COVID-19 (dated by TCRdb to between 2020 and 2021). A note on the overall study: The collaborator samples originated in the United States, Italy and Spain and spanned the acute and convalescent phases of COVID-19. The material from the prospective study consisted of cDNA or gDNA derived from T cells, B-cell-depleted T cells, or PBMCs. Deeply sampled blood TCRbeta repertoires from subjects exposed to, actively infected with, or recovered from COVID-19 were included in the dataset. A freely available public database, intended as a resource for researchers studying the immune response to SARS-CoV-2, is where the repertoires were released. Samples came from the ongoing ImmuneRACE study (first 160 participants) plus 1,254 subjects from 6 global collaborators. Sample metadata almost always included a de-identified subject ID, COVID-19 status, age in years and sex. Where available, HLA class I and class II types were taken from metadata supplied by the sample provider and were not determined by assay-based typing.

Relative to germline, V is missing 5 bases and J is missing 7 bases, with 3 bases of the junction outside any gene match. The CDR3 contains 12 residues, cysteine and phenylalanine counted. The DNA shown is the 36-base CDR3, in frame from base 1. The germline V gene (reference sequence) supplies CDR1 MNHEY and CDR2 SMNVEV. Comments on this clone: Its antigen target is currently unknown. One base away there is no much larger clone; base qualities are not given.

TCRbeta CDR3 regions were amplified from genomic DNA by means of the immunoSEQ Assay, a bias-controlled multiplex PCR. The published analysis was carried out like this. The number of nucleated cells in each sample was estimated from the amplification of reference gene primers within the assay. To quantify the absolute abundance of each unique TCRbeta CDR3 rearrangement, sequence reads were collapsed and filtered. For each sample, productive Simpson clonality was calculated as the square root of Simpson's diversity index across productive rearrangements. TCRdb mirrors the immuneACCESS table, restricted to in-frame sequences. Some clones are absent from its copies; in checked studies, under half trace to an unresolved V gene, and the reason for the others is unknown. V, J and clone size reflect that table, while D and trimming were determined from the DNA. The sample profile shows some 110,000 clones; around 86% of them were found once. The leading ten clones occupy approximately 7.9% of the sample.

The collaborating institutions used their own protocols to collect whole blood in K2EDTA tubes. For TCRbeta analysis, collaborators shipped samples as frozen whole blood, isolated PBMCs, or DNA extracted from either of those sample types. What the work shows at the level of the full study, not this receptor alone: How much clinical and demographic metadata was included differed by source and by participant, and the metadata was provided uncurated.

The sequenced material came from peripheral blood. The rearrangement combines TRBV27 with TRBJ1-2; TRBD1 aligns with 8 central bases. This TCR derives from a man aged 65 to 79 with acute or convalescent COVID-19. In nucleotide form, the sequence is TGTGCCAGCAGTACCGGACAGGGTGGCTACACCTTC. The encoded protein is CASSTGQGGYTF.